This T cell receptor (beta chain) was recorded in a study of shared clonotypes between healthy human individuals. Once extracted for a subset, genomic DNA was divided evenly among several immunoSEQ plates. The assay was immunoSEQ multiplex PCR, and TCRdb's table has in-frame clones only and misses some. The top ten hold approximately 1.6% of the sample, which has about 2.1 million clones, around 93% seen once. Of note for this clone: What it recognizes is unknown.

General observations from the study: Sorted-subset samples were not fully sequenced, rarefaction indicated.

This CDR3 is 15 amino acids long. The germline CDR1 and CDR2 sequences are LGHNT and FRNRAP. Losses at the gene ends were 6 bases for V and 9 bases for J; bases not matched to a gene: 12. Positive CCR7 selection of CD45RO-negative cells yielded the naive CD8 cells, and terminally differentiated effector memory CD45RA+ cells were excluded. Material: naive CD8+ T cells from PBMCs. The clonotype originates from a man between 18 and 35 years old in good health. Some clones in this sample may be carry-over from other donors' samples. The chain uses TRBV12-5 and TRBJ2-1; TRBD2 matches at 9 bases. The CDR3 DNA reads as TGTGCTAGTGGCAGTGGACTAGCGCCAGGTGGTGAGCAGTTCTTC. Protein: CASGSGLAPGGEQFF.